This T cell receptor beta chain derives from a study of CD4 and CD8 cells across lung adenocarcinoma regions. The patients had localized lung adenocarcinoma, a non-small cell subtype. TCRdb recomputed calls from the PCR reads with MiXCR, one row per CDR3 protein. The sample records 9,500 to 13,000 distinct CDR3 sequences, under 55% being singletons. This clonotype showed up many times. In germline, CDR1 is MNHNS, CDR2 SASEGT. With 6 bases clipped from V and 7 bases from J, the junction kept 5 bases outside the gene matches. The CDR3 is made up of 14 amino acids. This sequence was found in a male donor with lung adenocarcinoma. The CD4 and CD8 labels of this study may be unreliable. Sequences were obtained from CD8+ T cells from the margin of a lung tumor. The chain has TRBV6-1 and TRBJ2-4; TRBD2 matches at 11 bases. CDR3 region: CASSVAGGNNIQYF. CDR3 in DNA: TGTGCCAGCAGCGTAGCGGGGGGGAATAACATTCAGTACTTC.